These 13 T cell receptor beta chains were sequenced from one sample in a study of tumour-infiltrating T cells in Burkitt lymphoma. The method was immunoSEQ multiplex PCR; TCRdb's version includes in-frame clones alone and lacks a portion of them. Of around 46,000 clones in the sample, roughly 30% were seen once. The sequencing input was tumor tissue. The receptors shown here come from a human donor with Burkitt lymphoma.

This rearrangement joins TRBV9 to TRBJ2-7; TRBD1 aligns across 7 bases. CDR3 length: 13 residues. With V trimmed by 4 bases and J by 7 bases, 8 bases remained unmatched. The germline CDR1 and CDR2 sequences are SGDLS and YYNGEE. CDR3 in DNA: TGTGCCAGCAGCCCACAGGGGTTCGAGGAGCAGTACTTC. Translation: CASSPQGFEEQYF.

The chain employs TRBV6-1 and TRBJ2-3, with D unresolved. Germline V gene lookup returns CDR1 MNHNS and CDR2 SASEGT. Trimming shortened V by 2 bases and J by 5 bases, and 5 bases separated the two germline ends. The CDR3 runs 12 residues. CDR3 in amino acids: CASSERGDTQYF. As DNA, the CDR3 is TGTGCCAGCAGTGAACGTGGAGATACGCAGTATTTT.

The V gene is TRBV29-1, the J gene TRBJ1-4, with D possibly matching TRBD1 (5 bases). CDR1 is SQVTM, CDR2 ANQGSEA, per germline. The CDR3 covers 12 residues. Between the trimmed V and J ends, which lost 5 bases and 4 bases, there was a span of 8 bases. The CDR3 nucleotides are TGCAGCGTTCCCGGGGGTAATGAAAAACTGTTTTTT. Translating gives CSVPGGNEKLFF.

This clone was picked up one time. V gene TRBV7-2 combines with J gene TRBJ2-5; 12 nucleotides line up with TRBD2. CDR3 size: 17 residues. From germline, CDR1 is SGHTA and CDR2 FQGNSA. Unmatched junction bases numbered 14, after V lost 5 bases and J lost 7 bases. CDR3 residues: CASSLYTGTSGRGTQYF. DNA for the CDR3: TGTGCCAGCAGCCTCTATACAGGGACTAGCGGGCGGGGGACCCAGTACTTC.

Only a few counts were recorded for this clone. The CDR3, as DNA: TGTGCCAGCAGCGCCGGGGACAGGGGCACTGAAGCTTTCTTT. Its translation is CASSAGDRGTEAFF. This chain links TRBV9 with TRBJ1-1; 10 nucleotides align to TRBD1. The V segment lost 3 bases and the J segment 4 bases; nucleotides outside the gene matches: 3. Looked up from germline, CDR1 is SGDLS and CDR2 is YYNGEE. The CDR3 spans 14 residues.

The V and J genes are TRBV15 and TRBJ1-1; D is uncertain. The CDR3 has 14 amino acids. The V and J ends lost 0 bases and 0 bases respectively, with 5 bases between them. Germline V lookup: CDR1 LNHNV, CDR2 YYDKDF (reference sequence). The CDR3 sequence is CATSRDRVNTEAFF. CDR3 bases: TGTGCCACCAGCAGAGATCGAGTGAACACTGAAGCTTTCTTT.

This clone appeared a few times. The junction does not match germline at one end; this may be a read error. This CDR3 reads CASSQEYRGRKAF. The CDR3 nucleotides are TGCGCCAGCAGCCAAGAGTACAGGGGGCGCAAGGCTTTT. The rearrangement uses TRBV4-1 and TRBJ1-5; TRBD1 matches at 9 bases. Looked up from germline, CDR1 is MGHRA and CDR2 is YSYEKL. The CDR3 has 13 residues.

V and J are TRBV15 and TRBJ1-5, with 9 nucleotides matching TRBD1. CDR1 is LNHNV, CDR2 YYDKDF, per germline (reference sequence). With V trimmed by 3 bases and J by 5 bases, 5 bases remained unmatched. The CDR3 has 15 amino acids. The CDR3 coding sequence is TGTGCCACCAGCAGCGGACAGGGGCCGTATCAGCCCCAGCATTTT. Amino acids: CATSSGQGPYQPQHF.

This clone came up a few times. The chain joins TRBV5-1 to TRBJ2-5; tentatively, D is TRBD2 (6 bases). This CDR3 spans 13 amino acids. CDR1 is SGHRS and CDR2 is YFSETQ in the germline V gene. V gave up 4 bases and J gave up 4 bases, with 11 bases separating them. CDR3 region: CASSPSARETQYF. The DNA for the CDR3 is TGCGCCAGCAGCCCTAGCGCCCGAGAGACCCAGTACTTC.

The chain has TRBV4-1 and TRBJ2-5; 11 bases are a match to TRBD2. CDR3 length equals 15 residues. Trimming removed 4 bases from V and 4 bases from J; junction bases left unmatched: 5. Germline values: CDR1 MGHRA, CDR2 YSYEKL. The CDR3: CASSLSGGAVETQYF. As DNA, the CDR3 is TGCGCCAGCAGCCTTAGCGGGGGGGCGGTAGAGACCCAGTACTTC.

Only one count was recorded for this clone. The chain uses TRBV2 and TRBJ2-1; 7 nucleotides line up with TRBD1. CDR1 is SNHLY and CDR2 is FYNNEI in the germline V gene. The CDR3 consists of 13 residues. J was trimmed by 2 bases and V by 10 bases; bases with no gene match: 5. The CDR3 here is CATAGTAYNEQFF. The CDR3 DNA reads as TGTGCCACTGCCGGGACAGCCTACAATGAGCAGTTCTTC. The entire variable domain, with the rest obtained from reference TRBV2 and TRBJ2-1, is as follows: EPEVTQTPSHQVTQMGQEVILRCVPISNHLYFYWYRQILGQKVEFLVSFYNNEISEKSEIFDDQFSVERPDGSNFTLKIRSTKLEDSAMYFCATAGTAYNEQFFGPGTRLTVL.

V is TRBV7-9 and J is TRBJ1-1, with TRBD1 identical over 7 bases. Trimming took 2 bases from V and 3 from J; bases not matched to a gene: 3. Germline V gives CDR1 SEHNR, CDR2 FQNEAQ (reference sequence). The CDR3 extends over 14 amino acids. Here the CDR3 DNA reads TGTGCCAGCAGCTTATATCAGGGGGACACTGAAGCTTTCTTT. Translation: CASSLYQGDTEAFF.

This clone has just a few counts. Other DNA sequences in the sample encode the same CDR3. The chain uses TRBV5-4 and TRBJ1-2, with unresolved D. Germline loops: CDR1 SGHNT, CDR2 YYREEE (reference sequence). This CDR3 contains 11 residues. Deletions cut 1 base from V and 8 bases from J, with 6 bases between. In nucleotides, the CDR3 is TGTGCCAGCAGCTTGAATCGGGGCTACACCTTC. The encoded protein is CASSLNRGYTF.